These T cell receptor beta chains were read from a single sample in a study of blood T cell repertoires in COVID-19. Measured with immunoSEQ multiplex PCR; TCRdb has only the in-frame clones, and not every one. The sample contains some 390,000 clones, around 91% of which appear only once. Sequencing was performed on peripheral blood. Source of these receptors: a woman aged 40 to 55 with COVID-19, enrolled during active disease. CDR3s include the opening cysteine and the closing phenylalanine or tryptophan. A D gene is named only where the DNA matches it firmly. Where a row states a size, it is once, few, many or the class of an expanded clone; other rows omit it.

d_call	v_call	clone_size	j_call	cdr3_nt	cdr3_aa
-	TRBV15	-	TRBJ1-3	TGTGCCACCAGCAGAGATCCTCGACACTTTAGCTCTGGAAACACCATATATTTT	CATSRDPRHFSSGNTIYF
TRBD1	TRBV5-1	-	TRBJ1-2	TGCGCCAGCAGCGACCGGACAGGGGGCTTGGGCTACACCTTC	CASSDRTGGLGYTF
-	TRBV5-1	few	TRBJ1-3	TGCGCCAGCAGCTTGGCAGTGGAGGGAAACACCATATATTTT	CASSLAVEGNTIYF
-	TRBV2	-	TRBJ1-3	TGTGCCAGCAGCCTTAAGGGGGGGGCTGGAAACACCATATATTTT	CASSLKGGAGNTIYF
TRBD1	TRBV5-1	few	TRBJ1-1	TGCGCCAGCAGCTTCCCCCCGACAGGGGGAATGAACACTGAAGCTTTCTTT	CASSFPPTGGMNTEAFF
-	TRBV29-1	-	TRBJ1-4	TGCAGCGTTGGGGGGGGCGAGAGGGAAAAACTGTTTTTT	CSVGGGEREKLFF
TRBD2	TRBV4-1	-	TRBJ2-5	TGCGCCAGCAGCCAAGGGGCGGCTAGCGGGAGTTGGGAGACCCAGTACTTC	CASSQGAASGSWETQYF
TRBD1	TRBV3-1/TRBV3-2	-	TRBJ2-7	TGTGCCAGCAGCCGTCCGGGACAGGGTAAAGACGAGCAGTACTTC	CASSRPGQGKDEQYF
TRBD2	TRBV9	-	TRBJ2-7	TGTGCCAGCAGCGCGGGACTAGCGGGAGGCGTCTACGAGCAGTACTTC	CASSAGLAGGVYEQYF
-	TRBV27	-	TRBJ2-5	TGTGCCAGCAGTTTATCGTCGGGTGAAGAGACCCAGTACTTC	CASSLSSGEETQYF
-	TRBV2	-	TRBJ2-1	TGTGCCAGCAGCCTAGAAGGGGTAGCGGCAGCTGAGCAGTTCTTC	CASSLEGVAAAEQFF
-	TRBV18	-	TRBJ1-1	TGTGCCAGCTCCCGCTCAGATGGCACTGAAGCTTTCTTT	CASSRSDGTEAFF
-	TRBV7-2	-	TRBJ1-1	TGTGCCAGCAGCTTAGATCCGGGGATATTGACTGAAGCTTTCTTT	CASSLDPGILTEAFF
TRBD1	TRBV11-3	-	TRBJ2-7	TGTGCCAGCAGCTCAACCGGGACAGGGGCCTACGAGCAGTACTTC	CASSSTGTGAYEQYF
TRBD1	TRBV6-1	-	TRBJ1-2	TGTGCCAGCAGTGAACCGGGACAGGGGGAGGGCTACACCTTC	CASSEPGQGEGYTF
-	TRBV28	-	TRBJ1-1	TGTGCCAGCACCGAAACAGGGACGAACACTGAAGCTTTCTTT	CASTETGTNTEAFF
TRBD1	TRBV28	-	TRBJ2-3	TGTGCCAGCAGTTTGACCCTGACAGGGGGACGAACAGATACGCAGTATTTT	CASSLTLTGGRTDTQYF
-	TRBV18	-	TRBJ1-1	TGTGCCAGCTCACTGGACTTTCTGGTCGACACTGAAGCTTTCTTT	CASSLDFLVDTEAFF
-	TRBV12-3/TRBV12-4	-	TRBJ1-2	TGTGCCAGCAGACCCAGGGTCTATGGCTACACCTTC	CASRPRVYGYTF
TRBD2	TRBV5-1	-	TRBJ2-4	TGCGCCAGCAGCTTGTCTAGCGGGGGACCCCTAGACATTCAGTACTTC	CASSLSSGGPLDIQYF
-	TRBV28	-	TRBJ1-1	TGTGCCAGCAGAATCGGACAGTTTGAAGCTTTCTTT	CASRIGQFEAFF
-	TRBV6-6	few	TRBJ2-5	TGTGCCAGCCATACAGGGTACGGGCAAGAGACCCAGTACTTC	CASHTGYGQETQYF
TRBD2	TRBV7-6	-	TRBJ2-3	TGTGCCAGCAGTGCGGTCACTAGCGGGGGGACAGATACGCAGTATTTT	CASSAVTSGGTDTQYF
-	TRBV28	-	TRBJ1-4	TGTGCCAGCAGTTTATATCCACAGGTTAATGAAAAACTGTTTTTT	CASSLYPQVNEKLFF
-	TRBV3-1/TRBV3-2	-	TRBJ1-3	TGTGCCAGCAGCCCCGGCGGGGGATACTCTGGAAACACCATATATTTT	CASSPGGGYSGNTIYF
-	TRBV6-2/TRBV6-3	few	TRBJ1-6	TGTGCCAGCAGTTACTCGAGATGGAGCTCCTATAATTCACCCCTCCACTTT	CASSYSRWSSYNSPLHF
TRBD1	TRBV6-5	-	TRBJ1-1	TGTGCCAGCAGAAATGACTGGACAGGCGGGACTGAAGCTTTCTTT	CASRNDWTGGTEAFF
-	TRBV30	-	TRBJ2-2	TGTGCCTGGAGTTCACTAGCTTACACCGGGGAGCTGTTTTTT	CAWSSLAYTGELFF
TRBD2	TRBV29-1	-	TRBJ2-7	TGCAGCGTTGATCCGGGACTAGCGGGACGAAGGCTCTTC	CSVDPGLAGRRLF
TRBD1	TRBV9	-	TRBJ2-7	TGTGCCAGCAGCCCCCCCGGACAGGGCTACGAGCAGTACTTC	CASSPPGQGYEQYF
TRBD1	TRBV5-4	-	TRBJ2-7	TGTGCCAGCAGCCAGGACAGGGGCTTCGAGCAGTACTTC	CASSQDRGFEQYF
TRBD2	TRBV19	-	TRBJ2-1	TGTGCCAGTAGTACCAATGGGGGACTAGCTTCGTTCTTC	CASSTNGGLASFF
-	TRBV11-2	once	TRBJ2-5	TGTGCCGGGGGGAACGGGATTCAAGAGACCCAGTACTTC	CAGGNGIQETQYF
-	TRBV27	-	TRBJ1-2	TGTGCCAGCAGTTTATCCCCAGGGCACGGCTACACCTTC	CASSLSPGHGYTF
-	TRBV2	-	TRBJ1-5	TGTGCCAGCAGTGAAGACTCGGGGGCCCAGCATTTT	CASSEDSGAQHF
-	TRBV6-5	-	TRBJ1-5	TGTGCCAGCAAAAGGGACAATAGCAATCAGCCCCAGCATTTT	CASKRDNSNQPQHF
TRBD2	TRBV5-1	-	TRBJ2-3	TGCGCCAGCAGCTTGTTAGCGGGAATAGGAATAGATACGCAGTATTTT	CASSLLAGIGIDTQYF
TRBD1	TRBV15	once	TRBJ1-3	TGTGCCACCAGCCTCCCCCGGGACAGGGGAGGCCCTGGAAACACCATATATTTT	CATSLPRDRGGPGNTIYF
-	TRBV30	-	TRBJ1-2	TGTGCCTGGATACGGGGGGGGTTTCGTTCTGGCTACACCTTC	CAWIRGGFRSGYTF
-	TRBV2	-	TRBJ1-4	TGTGCCAGCAGTACCGTCCCGTCGGTATGGCTGTTTTTT	CASSTVPSVWLFF
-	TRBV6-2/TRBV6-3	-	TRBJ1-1	TGTGCCAGCAGTTCGCCGGGACGGGGGGGGACTGAAGCTTTCTTT	CASSSPGRGGTEAFF
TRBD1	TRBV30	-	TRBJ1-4	TGTGCCTGGAGTGAGGGAACAGGGGCTAATGAAAAACTGTTTTTT	CAWSEGTGANEKLFF
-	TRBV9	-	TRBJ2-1	TGTGCCAGCAGCTCCTTTTTAACGGGGGGCGTAAATGAGCAGTTCTTC	CASSSFLTGGVNEQFF
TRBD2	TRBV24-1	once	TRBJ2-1	TGTGCCACCAGTCAATCGGGCCTAGCGGGAGGGAATGAGCAGTTCTTC	CATSQSGLAGGNEQFF
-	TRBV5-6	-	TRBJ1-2	TGTGCCAGCACGACCCGTTTCGAGGCAGGGTCGAATACCTATGGCTACACCTTC	CASTTRFEAGSNTYGYTF
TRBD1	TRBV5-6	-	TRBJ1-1	TGTGCCAGCAGCTTGGTGGGACAGGGGGGCGCGGAAGCTTTCTTT	CASSLVGQGGAEAFF
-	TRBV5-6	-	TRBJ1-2	TGTGCCAGCAGCTTGGACCACGGGGGGGGCTACACCTTC	CASSLDHGGGYTF
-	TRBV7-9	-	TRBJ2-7	TGTGCCAGCAGCCCCGAGTGGGGGAGGACCCTTTACGAGCAGTACTTC	CASSPEWGRTLYEQYF